These T cell receptor beta chains were read from a single sample in a study of cytomegalovirus exposure and HLA in healthy donors. Profiling relied on immunoSEQ multiplex PCR, and the TCRdb table lists in-frame clones only, not all of them. This table has about 160,000 clones, about 65% appearing once. The sample taken for sequencing was PBMCs. The receptor source for this set is a man aged 35 to 55 in good health and CMV-seropositive. The CDR3 runs from the conserved cysteine through the conserved F or W. The order of the fields is V gene, J gene, CDR3 protein.

TRBV7-9	TRBJ2-6	CASSFYIGHFLGANVLTF
TRBV6-1	TRBJ1-5	CASSVVPGGSEGPQHF
TRBV27	TRBJ2-7	CASSLGFGEDEQYF
TRBV5-4	TRBJ1-1	CASSLGIGGPMNTEAFF
TRBV2	TRBJ1-1	CAPEPRVSEAFF
TRBV14	TRBJ2-2	CASSPGGYYTGELFF
TRBV29-1	TRBJ1-1	CSVLQGSGDTEAFF
TRBV5-1	TRBJ2-1	CASSLEASGANEQFF
TRBV7-2	TRBJ2-6	CASSLVRGRANVLTF
TRBV9	TRBJ2-2	CASSVAQTGHYTGELFF
TRBV6-5	TRBJ1-5	CASQPRGSNQPQHF
TRBV4-1	TRBJ1-2	CASRAEGRNNYGYTF
TRBV4-1	TRBJ1-4	CASSQDPTVNEKLFF
TRBV5-1	TRBJ2-1	CASSQTSGGPYNEQFF
TRBV6-5	TRBJ2-1	CASSYETGNNEQFF
TRBV5-1	TRBJ2-2	CASSSTGANTGELFF
TRBV7-8	TRBJ1-2	CASSPDSYGYTF
TRBV7-2	TRBJ2-7	CASSLRTMDEQYF
TRBV25-1	TRBJ1-1	CASSEAAGLNTEAFF
TRBV15	TRBJ2-1	CATSGGNEQFF
TRBV7-9	TRBJ1-5	CASSGGRVSNQPQHF
TRBV7-6	TRBJ2-3	CASSLSVRGTDTQYF
TRBV6-5	TRBJ2-2	CASSSNLASVRGELFF
TRBV4-1	TRBJ2-7	CASSQRGGAYSEQYF
TRBV5-6	TRBJ1-5	CASSHGAGGRNQPRHF
TRBV2	TRBJ1-4	CASSEARDRVINEKLFF
TRBV4-1	TRBJ1-2	CASSQVTGEGRHYTF
TRBV30	TRBJ1-5	CAWSPGTGAEAQHF
TRBV2	TRBJ2-2	CASSVRSTGELFF
TRBV28	TRBJ1-1	CASREGGKTEAFF
TRBV7-8	TRBJ2-5	CASSRALSGGLETQYF